The 21 T cell receptor beta chains given below trace back to one sample, sequenced in a study of blood T cells in healthy people across ages (dated by TCRdb to between 2015 and 2016). The library relied on 5' RACE. Sequenced using an Illumina HiSeq 2500. A second PCR of about 7 to 12 cycles was run with a J-beta primer mix and a sample-barcoded 5' primer. TCRdb reanalyzed the raw reads on its own, using fastp at Q25 for trimming and MiXCR for clone calling, and kept in-frame beta chains. CDR3 protein duplicates are merged, each entry listing the most common genes and DNA. This sample gives over 750,000 distinct CDR3 sequences in total; 25% of them show up just once. Of the sample, roughly 9% falls within the top ten clones. The same specimen was also included in a second study, on T cells of mothers and their children.

Sequencing was done on a sample of blood. The receptors derive from a boy younger than 18 in good health.

CDR3 region: CASSLVTGDTLSGTEAFF. The CDR3 bases are TGTGCCAGCAGCTTAGTTACTGGGGACACCTTGTCCGGGACTGAAGCTTTCTTT. The chain employs TRBV7-9 and TRBJ1-1; a possible D gene is TRBD1 (6 bases). CDR3 length: 18 amino acids. Germline V gives CDR1 SEHNR, CDR2 FQNEAQ (reference sequence). Trimming left V 1 base short and J 5 bases short, with 23 bases between.

The chain links TRBV20-1 to TRBJ2-1; no firm D call. CDR1 is DFQATT, CDR2 SNEGSKA, per germline (reference sequence). The CDR3 sequence is 13 residues long. Trimming took off 1 base at V and 4 bases at J, with 8 bases between the two ends. DNA of the CDR3: TGCAGTGCTAGAGCTATTAAATACAATGAGCAGTTCTTC. This sequence encodes CSARAIKYNEQFF.

The chain uses TRBV27 and TRBJ2-3, with TRBD1 identical over 7 bases. Trimming took 6 bases from V and 5 from J; bases not matched to a gene: 14. The CDR3 length is 16 residues. The germline gives CDR1 MNHEY, CDR2 SMNVEV (reference sequence). The DNA of the CDR3 is TGTGCCAGCAGGCGTCTAGACAGGGTAAAGGTAGATACGCAGTATTTT. Its translation: CASRRLDRVKVDTQYF.

The V call is TRBV7-9, the J call TRBJ2-5; 10 nucleotides align to TRBD2. With V trimmed by 1 base and J by 5 bases, 7 bases remained unmatched. The CDR3 sequence is 16 residues long. Germline V gives CDR1 SEHNR, CDR2 FQNEAQ (reference sequence). CDR3 DNA: TGTGCCAGCAGCTTAGAGGTCCTAGCGGGAGATGAGACCCAGTACTTC. Protein product: CASSLEVLAGDETQYF.

The CDR3 DNA sequence: TGCAGCGTCAAAGCGGCGTTTAGCTCCTACAATGAGCAGTTCTTC. Amino acid sequence: CSVKAAFSSYNEQFF. The chain employs TRBV29-1 and TRBJ2-1; tentatively, D is TRBD2 (5 bases). CDR3 length: 15 amino acids. V gave up 6 bases and J gave up 0 bases, with 15 bases separating them. Germline lookup yields CDR1 SQVTM and CDR2 ANQGSEA.

The rearrangement uses TRBV9 and TRBJ1-1; D possibly corresponds to TRBD1 (6 bases). V was trimmed by 3 bases and J by 1 base, leaving 13 bases between them. Per the germline V gene, CDR1 is SGDLS and CDR2 is YYNGEE. The CDR3 runs to 15 residues. The CDR3 DNA reads TGTGCCAGCAGCGATGGGGGCGGGGGGAACACTGAAGCTTTCTTT. It yields the protein CASSDGGGGNTEAFF.

This clonotype has only a few counts. The CDR3, as DNA: TGTGCCAGCAGCTTCGGACAGGGAGGGCGATACGAGCAGTACTTC. It yields the protein CASSFGQGGRYEQYF. V is TRBV5-6 and J is TRBJ2-7; D is perhaps TRBD1 (8 bases). Trimming took 2 bases from V and 4 from J, leaving 16 bases between them. This CDR3 comprises 15 residues. Per germline, CDR1 SGHDT and CDR2 YYEEEE.

This clonotype was counted a few times. V gene TRBV29-1 combines with J gene TRBJ2-2, with TRBD1 matching 8 bases. CDR3 length: 13 amino acids. V was pared by 5 bases and J by 6 bases, with 5 bases of the junction left unmatched. Germline CDR1 SQVTM, CDR2 ANQGSEA. DNA for the CDR3: TGCAGCGTTATGAGGACAGGGTCCGGGGAGCTGTTTTTT. Translating it yields CSVMRTGSGELFF.

This clonotype was detected many times. V and J are TRBV4-3 and TRBJ2-5, with 9 bases that match TRBD2. J was trimmed by 5 bases and V by 4 bases; bases with no gene match: 5. The CDR3 is 14 amino acids. Germline CDR1 reads LGHNA; CDR2 reads YSLEER. CDR3 bases: TGCGCCAGCAGCCCAGGACTAGCGTCGGAGACCCAGTACTTC. This sequence encodes CASSPGLASETQYF.

The chain combines TRBV6-2 or TRBV6-3 with TRBJ2-7; unclear D gene. Trimming left V 6 bases short and J 2 bases short, with 8 bases between. The CDR3 contains 12 residues. The germline CDR1 and CDR2 sequences are MNHEY and SVGEGT. Here the CDR3 reads CASRTHAYEQYF. In nucleotides, the CDR3 is TGTGCCAGCAGAACCCATGCCTACGAGCAGTACTTC.

The sample holds a few counts of this clonotype. The genes are TRBV29-1 and TRBJ2-7; 9 positions match TRBD1. J was trimmed by 3 bases and V by 6 bases; bases with no gene match: 6. Germline lookup yields CDR1 SQVTM and CDR2 ANQGSEA. The CDR3 is 13 amino acids. Here the CDR3 DNA reads TGCAGCGTCGGGGGGACAGGGTTCTACGAGCAGTACTTC. Encoded protein: CSVGGTGFYEQYF.

The chain joins TRBV3-1 to TRBJ2-1; 9 bases are a match to TRBD2. V lost 8 bases, J lost 10 bases, and 6 bases stayed unmatched. Germline V gives CDR1 LGHDT, CDR2 YNNKEL (reference sequence). The CDR3 loop spans 12 amino acids. Written as DNA, the CDR3 is TGTGCCAGCCGGCGGGAGGGTCCGGAGCAGTTCTTC. Its translation: CASRREGPEQFF.

The V call is TRBV5-6, the J call TRBJ2-1; 9 nucleotides agree with TRBD2. This CDR3 has 15 residues. Germline V gene lookup returns CDR1 SGHDT and CDR2 YYEEEE. After removal of 0 bases from V and 14 bases from J, the junction contained 12 bases not matched to a gene. The CDR3 sequence: CASSLGLAGEGGKFF. In DNA, the CDR3 is TGTGCCAGCAGCTTGGGGTTAGCGGGAGAGGGGGGGAAGTTCTTC. Full variable domain (outside the CDR3, taken from reference TRBV5-6 and TRBJ2-1): DAGVTQSPTHLIKTRGQQVTLRCSPKSGHDTVSWYQQALGQGPQFIFQYYEEEERQRGNFPDRFSGHQFPNYSSELNVNALLLGDSALYLCASSLGLAGEGGKFFGPGTRLTVL.

The gene calls are TRBV9 and TRBJ2-1; D uncertain. The V end lost 6 bases, the J end lost 4 bases, and 14 bases lay between the germline ends. Germline CDR1 and CDR2: SGDLS and YYNGEE. The CDR3 has 14 amino acids. The CDR3 is CASNPDWAYNEQFF. The CDR3 region has the DNA TGTGCCAGCAACCCCGACTGGGCATACAATGAGCAGTTCTTC. The whole variable domain, remainder taken from reference TRBV9 and TRBJ2-1, is DSGVTQTPKHLITATGQRVTLRCSPRSGDLSVYWYQQSLDQGLQFLIQYYNGEERAKGNILERFSAQQFPDLHSELNLSSLELGDSALYFCASNPDWAYNEQFFGPGTRLTVL.

This chain links TRBV12-3 or TRBV12-4 with TRBJ2-5; D possibly corresponds to TRBD1 (5 bases). Trimming removed 4 bases at V and 4 bases at J, with 16 bases between. This CDR3 contains 15 residues. This chain's CDR3 is CASSWKGVGVETQYF. The CDR3 DNA reads TGTGCCAGCAGTTGGAAAGGGGTTGGGGTAGAGACCCAGTACTTC.

This clonotype was counted only a few times. V and J are TRBV12-5 and TRBJ1-2; the match to TRBD1 covers 8 bases. This CDR3 spans 14 amino acids. Trimming at V came to 5 bases and at J to 2 bases, leaving 4 bases not matched to a gene. Germline CDR1 is LGHNT and CDR2 is FRNRAP. For the CDR3, the DNA is TGTGCTAGTGGTCAGACAGGGGAGAACTATGGCTACACCTTC. Translated: CASGQTGENYGYTF.

The rearrangement links TRBV9 to TRBJ1-1, with D maybe TRBD1 (5 bases). The length of the CDR3 is 15 residues. Trimming pared 4 bases from V and 1 base from J, leaving 14 bases between. The V gene's germline CDR1 is SGDLS and CDR2 YYNGEE. The CDR3 spells CASSPGGVGNTEAFF. The CDR3 DNA sequence: TGTGCCAGCAGCCCCGGAGGGGTAGGGAACACTGAAGCTTTCTTT.

The V call is TRBV7-9, the J call TRBJ2-7; possible D gene TRBD1, 5 bases. Germline V gives CDR1 SEHNR, CDR2 FQNEAQ (reference sequence). Trimming took 1 base from V and 2 from J, leaving 9 bases between them. The CDR3 sequence is 14 residues long. The CDR3 bases are TGTGCCAGCAGCTTAGAGTCAGGGACCTACGAGCAGTACTTC. It codes for CASSLESGTYEQYF.

This clonotype has a handful of counts. The J gene is TRBJ2-5, the V gene TRBV7-9; no clear D gene. The J call is uncertain, as TRBJ2-1 better fits the DNA end. Germline CDR1 reads SEHNR; CDR2 reads FQNEAQ (reference sequence). The CDR3 contains 12 residues. This CDR3 reads CASSLSVHEQFF. For the CDR3, the DNA is TGTGCCAGCAGCTTATCGGTCCATGAGCAGTTCTTC.

This clonotype was detected only a few times. This chain connects TRBV18 to TRBJ2-5; 9 positions agree with TRBD2. The J call may not be correct, given that the DNA end is closer to TRBJ2-1. This CDR3 contains 16 residues. The germline V gene encodes CDR1 KGHSH and CDR2 LQKENI. CDR3 bases: TGTGCCAGCTCACCACCGGCGGGAGGGCCGGGCAATGAGCAGTTCTTC. Amino acid sequence: CASSPPAGGPGNEQFF.

This chain connects TRBV10-3 to TRBJ2-7; D gene unclear. CDR1 and CDR2 from the germline V gene are ENHRY and SYGVKD. The CDR3 extends over 15 amino acids. V lost 3 bases and J 4 bases, leaving 16 bases between the germline ends. CDR3: CAISEGTRRVYEQYF. DNA for the CDR3: TGTGCCATCAGTGAAGGCACCCGAAGGGTTTACGAGCAGTACTTC.